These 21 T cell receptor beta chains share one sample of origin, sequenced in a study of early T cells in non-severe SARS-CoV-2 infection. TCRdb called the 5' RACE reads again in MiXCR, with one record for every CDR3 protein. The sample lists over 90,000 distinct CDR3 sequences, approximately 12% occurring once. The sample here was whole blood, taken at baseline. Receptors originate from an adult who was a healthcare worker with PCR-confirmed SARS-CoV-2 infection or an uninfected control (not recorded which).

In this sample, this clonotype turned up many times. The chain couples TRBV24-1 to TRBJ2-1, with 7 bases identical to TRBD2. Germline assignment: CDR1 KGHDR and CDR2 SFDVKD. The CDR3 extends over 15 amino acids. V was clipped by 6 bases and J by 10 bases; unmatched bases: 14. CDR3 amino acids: CATSPGGQGRREQFF. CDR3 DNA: TGTGCCACCAGTCCGGGAGGACAAGGGCGGAGGGAGCAGTTCTTC.

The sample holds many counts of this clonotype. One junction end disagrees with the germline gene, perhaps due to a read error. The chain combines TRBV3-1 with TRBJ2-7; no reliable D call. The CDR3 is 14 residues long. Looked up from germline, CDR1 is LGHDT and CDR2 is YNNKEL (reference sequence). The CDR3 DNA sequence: TGTGCCAGCAGCCAAGATCGTGCGTCCTACGGGCAGTACTTC. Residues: CASSQDRASYGQYF.

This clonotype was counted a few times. As DNA, the CDR3 is TGTGCCACCAGTGATCCAGGGAGGCAAGAGACCCAGTACTTC. Translating gives CATSDPGRQETQYF. The chain carries TRBV24-1 and TRBJ2-5; a weak D match, TRBD2 (6 bases). Looked up from germline, CDR1 is KGHDR and CDR2 is SFDVKD. The V end lost 3 bases, the J end lost 2 bases, and 9 bases lay between the germline ends. The CDR3 is made up of 14 amino acids.

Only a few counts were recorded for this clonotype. Here the CDR3 DNA reads TGTGCCAGCAGCTTCCGGGTCAGGGAATACAATGAGCAGTTCTTC. This gives the protein CASSFRVREYNEQFF. This chain joins TRBV7-6 and TRBJ2-1, with D maybe TRBD1 (5 bases). Germline loops: CDR1 SGHVS, CDR2 FNYEAQ. Trimming took off 3 bases at V and 4 bases at J, with 13 bases between the two ends. The CDR3 has 15 amino acids.

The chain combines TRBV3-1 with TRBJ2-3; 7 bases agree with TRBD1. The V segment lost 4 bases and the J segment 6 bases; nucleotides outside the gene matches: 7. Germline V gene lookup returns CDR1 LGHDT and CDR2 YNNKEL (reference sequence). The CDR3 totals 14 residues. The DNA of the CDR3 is TGTGCCAGCAGCCTGGGACAGCAGATGGATACGCAGTATTTT. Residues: CASSLGQQMDTQYF.

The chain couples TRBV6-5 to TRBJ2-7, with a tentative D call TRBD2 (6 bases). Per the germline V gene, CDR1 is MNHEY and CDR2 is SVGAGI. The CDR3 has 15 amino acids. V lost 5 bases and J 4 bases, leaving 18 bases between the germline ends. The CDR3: CASSRPSGSRYEQYF. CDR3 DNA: TGTGCCAGCAGTCGCCCTTCCGGGAGTCGATACGAGCAGTACTTC.

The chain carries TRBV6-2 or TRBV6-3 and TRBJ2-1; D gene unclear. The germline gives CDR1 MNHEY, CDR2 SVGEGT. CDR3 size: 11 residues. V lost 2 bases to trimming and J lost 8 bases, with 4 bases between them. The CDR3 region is CASSYAYEQFF. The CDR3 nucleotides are TGTGCCAGCAGTTACGCCTATGAGCAGTTCTTC.

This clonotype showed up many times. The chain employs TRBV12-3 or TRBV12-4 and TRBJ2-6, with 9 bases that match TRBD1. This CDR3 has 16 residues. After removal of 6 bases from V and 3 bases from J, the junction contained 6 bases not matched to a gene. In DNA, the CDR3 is TGTGCCAGCAGCTTGGGACAGGGAAGTGGGGCCAACGTCCTGACTTTC. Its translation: CASSLGQGSGANVLTF.

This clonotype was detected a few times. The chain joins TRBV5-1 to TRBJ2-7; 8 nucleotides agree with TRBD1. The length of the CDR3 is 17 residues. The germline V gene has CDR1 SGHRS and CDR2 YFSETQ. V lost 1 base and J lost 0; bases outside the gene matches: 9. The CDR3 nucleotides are TGCGCCAGCAGCTTGCCCGATACGGGACAGGCCTCCTACGAGCAGTACTTC. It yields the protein CASSLPDTGQASYEQYF.

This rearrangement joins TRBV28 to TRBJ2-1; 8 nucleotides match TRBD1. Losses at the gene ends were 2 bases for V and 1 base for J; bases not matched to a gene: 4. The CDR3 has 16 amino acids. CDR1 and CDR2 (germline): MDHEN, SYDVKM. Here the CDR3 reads CASSLITGGSYNEQFF. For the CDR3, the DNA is TGTGCCAGCAGTTTAATAACAGGGGGTTCCTACAATGAGCAGTTCTTC. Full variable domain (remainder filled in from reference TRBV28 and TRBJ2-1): DVKVTQSSRYLVKRTGEKVFLECVQDMDHENMFWYRQDPGLGLRLIYFSYDVKMKEKGDIPEGYSVSREKKERFSLILESASTNQTSMYLCASSLITGGSYNEQFFGPGTRLTVL.

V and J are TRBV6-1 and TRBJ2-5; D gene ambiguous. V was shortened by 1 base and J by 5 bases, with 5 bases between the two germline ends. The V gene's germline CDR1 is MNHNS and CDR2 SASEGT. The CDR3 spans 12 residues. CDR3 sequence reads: CASSEGDETQYF. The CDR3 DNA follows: TGTGCCAGCAGTGAAGGCGACGAGACCCAGTACTTC.

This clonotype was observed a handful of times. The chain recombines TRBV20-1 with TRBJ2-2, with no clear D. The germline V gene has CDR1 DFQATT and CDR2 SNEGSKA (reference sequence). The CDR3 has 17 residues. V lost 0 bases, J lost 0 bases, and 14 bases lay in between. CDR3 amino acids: CSARDPKGPTNTGELFF. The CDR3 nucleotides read TGCAGTGCTAGAGACCCTAAAGGACCAACGAACACCGGGGAGCTGTTTTTT.

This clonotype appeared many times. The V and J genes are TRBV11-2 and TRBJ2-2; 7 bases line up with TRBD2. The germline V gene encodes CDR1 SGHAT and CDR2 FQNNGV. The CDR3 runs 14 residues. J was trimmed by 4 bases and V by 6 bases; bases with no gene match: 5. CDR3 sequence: CASRTSSGTGELFF. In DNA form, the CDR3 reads TGTGCCAGCAGGACTAGCTCGGGCACCGGGGAGCTGTTTTTT. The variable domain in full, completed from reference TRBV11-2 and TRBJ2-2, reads EAGVAQSPRYKIIEKRQSVAFWCNPISGHATLYWYQQILGQGPKLLIQFQNNGVVDDSQLPKDRFSAERLKGVDSTLKIQPAKLEDSAVYLCASRTSSGTGELFFGEGSRLTVL.

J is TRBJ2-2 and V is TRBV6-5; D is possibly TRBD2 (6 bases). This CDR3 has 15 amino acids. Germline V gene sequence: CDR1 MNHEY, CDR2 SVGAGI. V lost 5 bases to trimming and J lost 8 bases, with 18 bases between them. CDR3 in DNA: TGTGCCAGCAGTCGCAATGCGGGACGTGAGGGGGAGCTGTTTTTT. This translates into CASSRNAGREGELFF.

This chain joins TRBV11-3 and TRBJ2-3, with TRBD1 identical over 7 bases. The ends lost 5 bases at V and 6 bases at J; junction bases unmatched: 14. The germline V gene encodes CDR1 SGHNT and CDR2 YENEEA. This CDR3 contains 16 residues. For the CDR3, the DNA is TGTGCCAGCAGCCTTCACCGGGACAGCCCGTTGGATACGCAGTATTTT. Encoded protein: CASSLHRDSPLDTQYF.

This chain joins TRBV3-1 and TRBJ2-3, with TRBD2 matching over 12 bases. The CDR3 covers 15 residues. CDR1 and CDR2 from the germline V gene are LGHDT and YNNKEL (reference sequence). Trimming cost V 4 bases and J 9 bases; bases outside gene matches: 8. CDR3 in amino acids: CASSPRTSGKVTQYF. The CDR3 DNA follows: TGTGCCAGCAGCCCCCGGACTAGCGGGAAAGTAACGCAGTATTTT.

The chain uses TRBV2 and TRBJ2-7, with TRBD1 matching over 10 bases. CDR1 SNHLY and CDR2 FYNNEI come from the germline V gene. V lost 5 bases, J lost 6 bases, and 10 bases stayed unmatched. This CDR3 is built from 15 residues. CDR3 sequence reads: CASSRAGTGVREQYF. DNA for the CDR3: TGTGCCAGCAGTCGAGCCGGGACAGGGGTACGCGAGCAGTACTTC.

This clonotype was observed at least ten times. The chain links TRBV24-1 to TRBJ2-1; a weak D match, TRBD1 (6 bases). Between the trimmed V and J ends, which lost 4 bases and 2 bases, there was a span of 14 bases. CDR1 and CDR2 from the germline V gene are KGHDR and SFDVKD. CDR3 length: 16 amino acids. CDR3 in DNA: TGTGCCACCAGTGACCCCACAGGGACCACCTACAATGAGCAGTTCTTC. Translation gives CATSDPTGTTYNEQFF.

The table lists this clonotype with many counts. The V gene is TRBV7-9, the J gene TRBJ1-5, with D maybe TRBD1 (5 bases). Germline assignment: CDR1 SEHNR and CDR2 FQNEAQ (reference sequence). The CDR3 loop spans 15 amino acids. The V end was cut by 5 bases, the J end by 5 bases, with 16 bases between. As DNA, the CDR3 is TGTGCCAGCAGCGAGGGACGCTACAACGATCAGCCCCAGCATTTT. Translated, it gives CASSEGRYNDQPQHF.

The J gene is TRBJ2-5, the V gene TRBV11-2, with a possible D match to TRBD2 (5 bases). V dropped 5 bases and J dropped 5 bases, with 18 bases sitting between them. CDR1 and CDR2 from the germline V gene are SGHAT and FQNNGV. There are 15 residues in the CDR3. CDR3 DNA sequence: TGTGCCAGCAGCCCAGCGGTTGGCGGCACGGAGACCCAGTACTTC. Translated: CASSPAVGGTETQYF.

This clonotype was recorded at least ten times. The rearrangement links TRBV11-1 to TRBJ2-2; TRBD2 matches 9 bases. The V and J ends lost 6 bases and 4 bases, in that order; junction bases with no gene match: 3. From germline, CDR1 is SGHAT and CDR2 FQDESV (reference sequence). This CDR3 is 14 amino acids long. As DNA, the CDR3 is TGTGCCAGCAGGGAGCGGGGGGCCACCGGGGAGCTGTTTTTT. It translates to CASRERGATGELFF.